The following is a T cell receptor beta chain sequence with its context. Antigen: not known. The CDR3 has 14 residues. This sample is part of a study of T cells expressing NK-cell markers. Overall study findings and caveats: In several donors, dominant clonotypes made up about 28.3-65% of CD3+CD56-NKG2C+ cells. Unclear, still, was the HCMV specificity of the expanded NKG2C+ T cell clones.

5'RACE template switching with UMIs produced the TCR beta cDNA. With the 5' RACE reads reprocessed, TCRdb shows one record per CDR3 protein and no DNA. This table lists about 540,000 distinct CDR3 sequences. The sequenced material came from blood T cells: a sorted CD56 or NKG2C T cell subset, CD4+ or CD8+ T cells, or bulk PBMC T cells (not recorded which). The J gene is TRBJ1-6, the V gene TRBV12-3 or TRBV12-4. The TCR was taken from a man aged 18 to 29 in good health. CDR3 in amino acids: CASRRDSGGSPLHF.